These T cell receptor beta chains were read from a single sample in a study of T cells in Graves' hyperthyroidism and ophthalmopathy. TCRdb re-analysed the multiplex PCR reads in MiXCR, keeping a single row per CDR3 protein. The sample lists a few hundred thousand distinct CDR3 sequences, approximately 15% occurring once. The sample consisted of blood. The receptors derive from a woman aged 18-29 years with Graves' hyperthyroidism. CDR3s include the opening cysteine and the closing phenylalanine or tryptophan. The D gene is left open where the match is weak. For some rows the clone size is stated as once, few or many, or as a class when expanded; others skip it.

>TRBV6-1|-|TRBJ2-7|-
TGTGCCAGCAGTGAAGCGGGCTCCACCTACGAGCAGTACTTC
CASSEAGSTYEQYF
>TRBV30|many|TRBJ1-1|-
TGTGCCTGGAGTCACAGGGTAGCTGAAGCTTTCTTT
CAWSHRVAEAFF
>TRBV3-1|many|TRBJ2-5|-
TGTGCCAGCAGCCCCCGTCTAGGTTCGGAGACCCAGTACTTC
CASSPRLGSETQYF
>TRBV12-3/TRBV12-4|many|TRBJ1-5|-
TGTGCCAGCAGTTTAGATGGAGGAAATGGCCAGCCCCAGCATTTT
CASSLDGGNGQPQHF
>TRBV20-1|many|TRBJ1-1|TRBD1
TGCAGTGCTGGAGGAGGGGCCGGACAGGGGAAGTTTACGAACACTGAAGCTTTCTTT
CSAGGGAGQGKFTNTEAFF
>TRBV20-1|many|TRBJ2-7|TRBD2
TGCAGTGCTAGAGATCACAGCGGGAGTTTGTACGAGCAGTACTTC
CSARDHSGSLYEQYF
>TRBV24-1|many|TRBJ2-1|-
TGTGCCACCGCCCCCCGTTTCGGGAGTGAACTGAGCTCCTACAATGAGCAGTTCTTC
CATAPRFGSELSSYNEQFF
>TRBV7-9|many|TRBJ1-1|-
TGTGCCAGCAGCCCAGGGGCGGTCGACGAGCGCCCTGAAGCTTTCTTT
CASSPGAVDERPEAFF
>TRBV20-1|many|TRBJ2-1|TRBD2
TGCAGTGCTAGAGATCTCCTAGCGGGGTCTTACAATGAGCAGTTCTTC
CSARDLLAGSYNEQFF
>TRBV19|few|TRBJ2-1|TRBD2
TGTGCCAGTAGAATAGCGGGAGGAGGCCATGAGCAGTTCTTC
CASRIAGGGHEQFF
>TRBV6-1|many|TRBJ2-3|-
TGTGCCAGCAGTGATCTGGTAGCGGCCACTTATACGCAGTATTTT
CASSDLVAATYTQYF
>TRBV29-1|-|TRBJ2-5|-
TGCAGCGTCGCCCAGGTTCTCCAAGAGACCCAGTACTTC
CSVAQVLQETQYF
>TRBV19|-|TRBJ1-5|-
TGTGCCACGACCCGACAATCTGCCAATCAGCCCCAGCATTTT
CATTRQSANQPQHF
>TRBV7-9|-|TRBJ1-1|-
TGTGCCAGCAGCTCCACAGGGCCCACTGAAGCTTTCTTT
CASSSTGPTEAFF
>TRBV2|many|TRBJ2-1|TRBD2
TGTGCCAGCAGTAGAGCGGGAGGGCCCGGTCTTGAGCAGTTCTTC
CASSRAGGPGLEQFF
>TRBV15|few|TRBJ1-4|-
TGTGCCACCAGCAGAGGGCCTGAGGATGAAAAACTGTTTTTT
CATSRGPEDEKLFF
>TRBV7-3|many|TRBJ1-1|TRBD1
TGTGCCAGCAGCTTACGACAGGGGGCTGAAGCTTTCTTT
CASSLRQGAEAFF
>TRBV30|-|TRBJ1-3|TRBD1
TGTGCCTGGAGAGACAGGGAGGCAGGAAACACCATATATTTT
CAWRDREAGNTIYF
>TRBV24-1|few|TRBJ2-1|TRBD1
TGTGCCACCAGTGGGGCAGGGGGATACGAGCAGTTCTTC
CATSGAGGYEQFF
>TRBV15|many|TRBJ2-1|TRBD2
TGTGCCACCAGCAGAGATCGGCCCGATAGCGGGAGGGCTTACAATGAGCAGTTCTTC
CATSRDRPDSGRAYNEQFF
>TRBV9|-|TRBJ2-1|-
TGTGCCAGCAGCGTAGTGGGGGGTGGCTCCTACAATGAGCAGTTCTTC
CASSVVGGGSYNEQFF
>TRBV12-3/TRBV12-4|many|TRBJ2-1|-
TGTGCCAGCAGTTTGGAGGCGGGGATACCTAGGAATGAGCAGTTCTTC
CASSLEAGIPRNEQFF
>TRBV3-1|many|TRBJ2-1|TRBD2
TGTGCCAGCAGCCATTCGCCTAGCGGCAACAATGAGCAGTTCTTC
CASSHSPSGNNEQFF
>TRBV9|-|TRBJ2-7|-
TGTGCCAGCAGCGTAGCTTACAACGGGGGCGAGCAGTACTTC
CASSVAYNGGEQYF
>TRBV6-2/TRBV6-3|-|TRBJ2-7|TRBD2
TGTGCCAGCAGTTACTCGACAACTAAGACTAGCGGGTCCTACGAGCAGTACTTC
CASSYSTTKTSGSYEQYF
>TRBV12-3/TRBV12-4|many|TRBJ2-3|TRBD2
TGTGCCAGCAGCCCTATAGCGGGAGGGGATACGCAGTATTTT
CASSPIAGGDTQYF
>TRBV30|-|TRBJ2-3|-
TGTGCCTGGAGCGGACCTTTGAAGCACACAGATACGCAGTATTTT
CAWSGPLKHTDTQYF
>TRBV16|few|TRBJ1-1|-
TGTGCCAGCAGCCAACCCAGCTCAGGCAGGACTGAAGCTTTCTTT
CASSQPSSGRTEAFF
>TRBV29-1|many|TRBJ2-5|-
TGCAGCGTTAGGTCAGATCAAGAGACCCAGTACTTC
CSVRSDQETQYF
>TRBV30|-|TRBJ1-5|-
TGTGCCTGGAGTCACGACAGTACTCCTCAGCCCCAGCATTTT
CAWSHDSTPQPQHF
>TRBV30|-|TRBJ1-6|TRBD1
TGTGCCTGGAGTGTTGGTGGAACAGGGGGGGGATCACCCCTCCACTTT
CAWSVGGTGGGSPLHF
>TRBV10-3|many|TRBJ2-1|-
TGTGCCATCAGTGGGGAGACGAGCTCCTACAATGAGCAGTTCTTC
CAISGETSSYNEQFF